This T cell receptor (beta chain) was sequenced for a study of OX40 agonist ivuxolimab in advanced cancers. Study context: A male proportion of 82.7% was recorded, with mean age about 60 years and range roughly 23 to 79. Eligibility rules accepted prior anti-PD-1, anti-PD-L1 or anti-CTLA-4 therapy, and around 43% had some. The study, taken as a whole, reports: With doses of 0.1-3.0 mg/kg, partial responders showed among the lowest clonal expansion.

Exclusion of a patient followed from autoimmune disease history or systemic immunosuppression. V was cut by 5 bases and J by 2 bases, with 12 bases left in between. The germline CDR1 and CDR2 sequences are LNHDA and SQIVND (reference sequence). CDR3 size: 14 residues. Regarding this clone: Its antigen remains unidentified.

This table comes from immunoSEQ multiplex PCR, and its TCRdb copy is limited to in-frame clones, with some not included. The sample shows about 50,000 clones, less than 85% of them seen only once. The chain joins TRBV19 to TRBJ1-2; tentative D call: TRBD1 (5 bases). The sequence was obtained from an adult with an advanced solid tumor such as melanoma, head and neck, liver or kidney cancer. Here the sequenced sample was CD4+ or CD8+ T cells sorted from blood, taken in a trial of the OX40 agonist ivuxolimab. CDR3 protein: CASSSTGRNYGYTF. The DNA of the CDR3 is TGTGCCAGTAGTTCGACGGGGCGGAACTATGGCTACACCTTC.